This T cell receptor (beta chain) was identified in a study of CD8 T cells in ankylosing spondylitis. TCRdb re-called the 5' RACE reads through MiXCR, storing one row per CDR3 protein. In the table there are under 200,000 distinct CDR3 sequences, around a tenth of which are singletons. Study observations and caveats: Made up of several highly homologous variants, a TCR beta motif appeared characteristic of ankylosing spondylitis blood.

Concerning this clonotype itself: The antigen remains undetermined.

The length of the CDR3 is 15 residues. J was trimmed by 6 bases and V by 8 bases; bases with no gene match: 12. The germline V gene has CDR1 SGHVS and CDR2 FNYEAQ. What was sequenced was blood, either unsorted or a sorted T cell fraction (not recorded which). This sequence originates from a female donor with ankylosing spondylitis or in good health (not recorded which). V and J are TRBV7-6 and TRBJ2-2; 7 positions agree with TRBD2. The CDR3: CASARRVAGSGELFF. In nucleotides, the CDR3 is TGTGCCAGCGCGAGACGGGTAGCGGGTTCCGGGGAGCTGTTTTTT. Looking up the rest from reference TRBV7-6 and TRBJ2-2 gives the full variable domain: GAGVSQSPRYKVTKRGQDVALRCDPISGHVSLYWYRQALGQGPEFLTYFNYEAQQDKSGLPNDRFSAERPEGSISTLTIQRTEQRDSAMYRCASARRVAGSGELFFGEGSRLTVL.